This TCR beta chain was sequenced during a study of spatial heterogeneity in lung cancer. Every cDNA TCR molecule received its own unique molecular identifier. Using its own MiXCR run on the 5' RACE reads, TCRdb lists one record per CDR3 protein. The sample lists over 8,500 distinct CDR3 sequences; roughly an eighth were seen once. Study findings and constraints: The number of expanded tumor alpha and beta chains correlated with mutation number.

With V trimmed by 5 bases and J by 4 bases, 5 bases remained unmatched. The germline CDR1 and CDR2 sequences are SQVTM and ANQGSEA. The CDR3 covers 14 residues. As to time point: sample taken at primary tumor resection. Donors were 72 untreated early-stage non-small cell lung cancer patients. This clonotype showed up many times. Antigen specificity is unknown. Little can be read into the size of this beta chain, an off-target read in a library designed for alpha chains. The sequenced sample was lung tumor tissue, obtained at surgery. This clonotype was obtained from a male donor with early-stage non-small cell lung cancer. V gene TRBV29-1 combines with J gene TRBJ2-1, with 10 bases lining up with TRBD2. The CDR3 spells CSVTSSGRYNEQFF. In DNA, the CDR3 is TGCAGCGTTACGTCTAGCGGGAGATACAATGAGCAGTTCTTC.